This T cell receptor (beta chain) was observed in a study of neurological immune-mediated disorders. At the level of the study: Of about 35 multiple sclerosis patients, about 30 were relapsing-remitting and 3 secondary progressive.

TCRdb analysed the 5' RACE reads with MiXCR anew, one entry per CDR3 protein. The table includes some 65,000 distinct CDR3 sequences, around 5.2% detected once. The germline V gene encodes CDR1 DFQATT and CDR2 SNEGSKA (reference sequence). The J segment lost 4 bases and the V segment lost 6 bases, leaving 11 bases of the junction unmatched. The length of the CDR3 is 15 residues. There are many counts of this clonotype. This sequence was found in a woman aged 25 to 45 with multiple sclerosis. The chain employs TRBV20-1 and TRBJ2-5; the match to TRBD1 covers 10 bases. The sample consisted of PBMCs. The CDR3 sequence is CSAVGTGVGGETQYF. In DNA form, the CDR3 reads TGCAGTGCCGTTGGGACAGGGGTCGGGGGAGAGACCCAGTACTTC.